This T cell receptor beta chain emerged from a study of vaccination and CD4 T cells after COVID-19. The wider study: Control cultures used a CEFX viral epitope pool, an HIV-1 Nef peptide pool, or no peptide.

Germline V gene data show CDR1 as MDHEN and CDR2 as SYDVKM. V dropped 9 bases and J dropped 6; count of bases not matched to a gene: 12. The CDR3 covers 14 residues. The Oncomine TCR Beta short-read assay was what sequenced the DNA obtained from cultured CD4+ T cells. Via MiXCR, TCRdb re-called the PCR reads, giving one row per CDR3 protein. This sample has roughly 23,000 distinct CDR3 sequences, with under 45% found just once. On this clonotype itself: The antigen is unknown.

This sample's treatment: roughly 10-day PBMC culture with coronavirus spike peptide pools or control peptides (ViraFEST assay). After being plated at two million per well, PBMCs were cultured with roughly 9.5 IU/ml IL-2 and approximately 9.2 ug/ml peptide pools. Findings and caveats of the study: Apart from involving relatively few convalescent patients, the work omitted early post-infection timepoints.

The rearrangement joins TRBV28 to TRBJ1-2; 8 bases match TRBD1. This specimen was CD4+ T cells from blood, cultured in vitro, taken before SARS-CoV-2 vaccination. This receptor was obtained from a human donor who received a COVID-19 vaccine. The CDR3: CASSLWTGNDGYTF. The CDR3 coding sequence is TGTGCCAGTAGCCTTTGGACAGGGAACGATGGCTACACCTTC.